This TCR beta chain appears in the sequencing data of a study of post-analysis software for immune sequencing data. Study results and caveats: TRBV5-6, TRBV5-1 and TRBV20-1 were among five TRBV segments more frequent in patients than controls. For normalized Chao1 diversity, multiple sclerosis patients scored significantly lower than controls did.

Tagging with unique molecular identifiers was a feature of the TCR beta cDNA libraries. In TCRdb, the PCR reads were re-called with MiXCR into one record per CDR3 protein. The table has approximately 730,000 distinct CDR3 sequences, 46% seen once. Per germline, CDR1 SGDLS and CDR2 YYNGEE. Between the trimmed V and J ends, which lost 4 bases and 3 bases, there was a span of 15 bases. This CDR3 has 15 residues. Notes on this clonotype: Its antigen is as yet unknown.

This chain uses TRBV9 with TRBJ2-3; D might be TRBD2 (8 bases). The sequencing input was blood. The TCR comes from a girl aged 10 to 17 with multiple sclerosis. In DNA form, the CDR3 reads TGTGCCAGCAGCACGGGGGGGACAGAGACAGATACGCAGTATTTT. This gives the protein CASSTGGTETDTQYF.